The clone carrying this T cell receptor (beta chain) was counted only a few times. The sample belongs to a study of sequential checkpoint blockade in melanoma. Documented treatment: randomized to nivolumab then ipilimumab (arm A) or the reverse (arm B). No patient had prior DNA-damaging chemotherapy. Live CD3+CD8+ CD19− CD56− cells were sorted from PBMCs. The assay was immunoSEQ multiplex PCR, and TCRdb's table has in-frame clones only and misses some. This table holds 35,000 to 40,000 clones, around 86% found once. Germline-derived CDR1 and CDR2 are SGHAT and FQDESV (reference sequence). This CDR3 region has 12 residues. The ends lost 5 bases at V and 6 bases at J; junction bases unmatched: 4.

This receptor was identified in a human donor with melanoma. Sequences were derived from CD8+ T cells sorted from blood (inferred from file names), sampled from a patient given nivolumab and ipilimumab in sequence. This rearrangement joins TRBV11-1 to TRBJ2-7, with 7 bases matching TRBD1. The CDR3 sequence: CASSPTGREQYF. CDR3 DNA sequence: TGTGCCAGCAGCCCGACAGGGCGCGAGCAGTACTTC. The full variable domain, in which reference TRBV11-1 and TRBJ2-7 provide the parts outside the CDR3, is EAEVAQSPRYKITEKSQAVAFWCDPISGHATLYWYRQILGQGPELLVQFQDESVVDDSQLPKDRFSAERLKGVDSTLKIQPAELGDSAMYLCASSPTGREQYFGPGTRLTVT.